This TCR beta chain was sequenced in a study of prognosis after radiotherapy for stage I lung cancer. Whole-study results and caveats: Reports indicated that TRBV and TRBJ gene usage differed between patients with and without metastases, including differences in some 10 V and a couple of J genes after SBRT.

Amplicons of TCR beta CDR3 were generated from genomic DNA by two-round multiplex PCR. The use of primers specific to each TRBV and TRBJ gene characterized first-round PCR. Each CDR3 protein gets one entry after TCRdb re-called the multiplex PCR reads with MiXCR. The sample gives tens of thousands of distinct CDR3 sequences, 26% of which show up once; 7.5% is in the top ten. With regard to this clonotype: What it binds is not known. A junction boundary mismatches the germline segment, possibly from a read error.

CDR1 is MNHEY, CDR2 SVGEGT, per germline. CDR3 length: 15 amino acids. Sequenced here: PBMCs, sampled before or after stereotactic body radiation therapy (not recorded which). This receptor was identified in a donor over 45 with non-small cell lung cancer. The J gene is TRBJ1-1, the V gene TRBV6-2 or TRBV6-3; D may be TRBD1 (6 bases). CDR3 amino acids: CSSSEGTWGTTEAFF. For the CDR3, the DNA is TGTTCCAGCAGTGAGGGGACATGGGGGACGACTGAAGCTTTCTTT.